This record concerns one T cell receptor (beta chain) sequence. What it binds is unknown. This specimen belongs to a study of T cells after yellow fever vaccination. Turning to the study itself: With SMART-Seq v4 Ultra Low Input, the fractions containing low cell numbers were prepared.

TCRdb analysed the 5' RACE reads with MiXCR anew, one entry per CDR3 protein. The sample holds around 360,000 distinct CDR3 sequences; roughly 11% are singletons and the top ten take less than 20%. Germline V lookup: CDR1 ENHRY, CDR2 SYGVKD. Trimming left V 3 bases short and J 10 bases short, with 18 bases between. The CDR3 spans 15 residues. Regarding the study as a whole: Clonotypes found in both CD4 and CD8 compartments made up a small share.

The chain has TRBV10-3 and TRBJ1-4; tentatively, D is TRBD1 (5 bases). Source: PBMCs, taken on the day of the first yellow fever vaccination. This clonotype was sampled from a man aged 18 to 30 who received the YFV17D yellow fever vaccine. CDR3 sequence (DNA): TGTGCCATCAGTGAATACGGACGGGGGGAGGGAAAACTGTTTTTT. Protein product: CAISEYGRGEGKLFF.